The 25 T cell receptor beta chains below all came from one sample that was sequenced in a study of shared clonotypes between healthy human individuals. The table came from immunoSEQ multiplex PCR; TCRdb's copy has only in-frame clones and leaves some out. The table shows some 2,400,000 clones, with around 95% occurring only once. Sequencing was done on a sample of naive CD4+ T cells sorted from blood. Subset specified: CD45RA+ positively selected. The origin of the receptors is a man younger than 35 in good health.

V gene TRBV5-1 combines with J gene TRBJ2-7; the D is unclear. The CDR3 consists of 16 residues. Germline loops: CDR1 SGHRS, CDR2 YFSETQ. V lost 4 bases and J lost 2, with 19 bases in between. The CDR3 nucleotides are TGCGCCAGCAGCCTTGGTGGGTCCGAGTTAGCCTACGAGCAGTACTTC. This sequence encodes CASSLGGSELAYEQYF.

The V gene is TRBV6-5, the J gene TRBJ1-1; D unresolved. CDR3 length: 13 residues. In germline, CDR1 is MNHEY, CDR2 SVGAGI. V was pared by 4 bases and J by 3 bases, with 9 bases between. CDR3 amino acids: CASSSIRDTEAFF. DNA for the CDR3: TGTGCCAGCAGTTCCATCCGGGACACTGAAGCTTTCTTT.

The V and J genes are TRBV9 and TRBJ2-3; 9 bases are a match to TRBD2. V lost 4 bases, J lost 2 bases, and 2 bases stayed unmatched. The CDR3 spans 14 residues. Germline V gene sequence: CDR1 SGDLS, CDR2 YYNGEE. The chain's CDR3 is CASSRGGDTDTQYF. Here the CDR3 DNA reads TGTGCCAGCAGCCGCGGGGGGGACACAGATACGCAGTATTTT.

The chain links TRBV7-9 to TRBJ1-1, with 9 bases identical to TRBD1. The CDR3 spans 14 residues. With 5 bases clipped from V and 10 bases from J, the junction kept 11 bases outside the gene matches. The germline gives CDR1 SEHNR, CDR2 FQNEAQ (reference sequence). The CDR3 bases are TGTGCCAGCAGCGCTAGCGGGGACAGGGTGGGAGCTTTCTTT. Encoded protein: CASSASGDRVGAFF.

As for this clone: The same CDR3 also results from other DNA sequences found in this sample. The chain uses TRBV7-8 and TRBJ1-1; possible D gene TRBD1, 6 bases. CDR3 length equals 13 residues. Germline values: CDR1 SGHVS, CDR2 FQNEAQ. V was clipped by 3 bases and J by 1 base, with 6 bases between them. The CDR3 DNA sequence: TGTGCCAGCAGCTTGACAGGGAACACTGAAGCTTTCTTT. Translated, it gives CASSLTGNTEAFF.

The chain has TRBV5-1 and TRBJ1-1; possible D gene TRBD1, 5 bases. Trimming removed 2 bases from V and 4 bases from J, with 12 bases in between. The CDR3 extends over 14 amino acids. Per germline, CDR1 SGHRS and CDR2 YFSETQ. The CDR3 loop is CASSLSGMSTEAFF. CDR3 bases: TGCGCCAGCAGCTTATCAGGGATGAGCACTGAAGCTTTCTTT.

This clone occurred once. The CDR3 sequence is CASSLRRVGEKLFF. CDR3 in DNA: TGTGCCAGCAGTTTACGGAGGGTCGGTGAAAAACTGTTTTTT. The chain recombines TRBV28 with TRBJ1-4; D is uncertain. V dropped 2 bases and J dropped 7 bases, with 11 bases sitting between them. This CDR3 contains 14 residues. The V gene's germline CDR1 is MDHEN and CDR2 SYDVKM.

The V gene is TRBV9, the J gene TRBJ2-5; maybe TRBD2 (6 bases). Trimming took off 0 bases at V and 5 bases at J, with 14 bases between the two ends. Germline CDR1 reads SGDLS; CDR2 reads YYNGEE. The CDR3 has 15 residues. DNA for the CDR3: TGTGCCAGCAGCGTAGATGGGACTGGGCTGGAGACCCAGTACTTC. Translating gives CASSVDGTGLETQYF.

This chain connects TRBV4-3 to TRBJ2-7; maybe TRBD2 (6 bases). Deletions cut 3 bases from V and 0 bases from J, with 18 bases between. The CDR3 contains 17 residues. Germline V CDR1 and CDR2: LGHNA, YSLEER. The CDR3 DNA reads TGCGCCAGCAGCCAGCAACTCGGGACTTTCTCCTCCTACGAGCAGTACTTC. This translates into CASSQQLGTFSSYEQYF.

The V and J genes are TRBV6-5 and TRBJ1-1; maybe TRBD1 (6 bases). V was shortened by 4 bases and J by 4 bases, with 13 bases between the two germline ends. Looked up from germline, CDR1 is MNHEY and CDR2 is SVGAGI. This CDR3 contains 14 residues. CDR3 in amino acids: CASSWDKGSTEAFF. In DNA, the CDR3 is TGTGCCAGCAGTTGGGACAAGGGGAGCACTGAAGCTTTCTTT.

The chain has TRBV7-9 and TRBJ2-2; maybe TRBD2 (5 bases). V shed 1 base and J shed 0 bases, with 6 bases lying between them. CDR3 size: 15 residues. Germline V gives CDR1 SEHNR, CDR2 FQNEAQ (reference sequence). In DNA, the CDR3 is TGTGCCAGCAGCTTAGAAGCGGCGAACACCGGGGAGCTGTTTTTT. Amino acid sequence: CASSLEAANTGELFF.

The rearrangement links TRBV28 to TRBJ2-2, with TRBD2 matching 7 bases. V lost 7 bases and J lost 6; bases outside the gene matches: 8. CDR3 length equals 14 residues. CDR1 is MDHEN and CDR2 is SYDVKM in the germline V gene. The CDR3 spells CASIPGTKAGELFF. CDR3 DNA: TGTGCCAGCATCCCCGGGACTAAGGCCGGGGAGCTGTTTTTT.

The chain uses TRBV2 and TRBJ2-5; D is unresolved. V gave up 7 bases and J gave up 5 bases, with 14 bases separating them. The CDR3 consists of 13 residues. Germline V gives CDR1 SNHLY, CDR2 FYNNEI. CDR3 amino acids: CASNNGYGETQYF. The CDR3 DNA follows: TGTGCCAGCAATAATGGGTACGGGGAGACCCAGTACTTC.

V usage is TRBV4-1 and J usage is TRBJ2-1, with a weak D call TRBD2 (7 bases). The V end lost 2 bases, the J end lost 3 bases, and 14 bases lay between the germline ends. Germline V gene lookup returns CDR1 MGHRA and CDR2 YSYEKL. The CDR3 is made up of 16 amino acids. The CDR3 spells CASSQLGGTIYNEQFF. In DNA form, the CDR3 reads TGCGCCAGCAGCCAACTAGGGGGGACTATCTACAATGAGCAGTTCTTC.

This chain links TRBV11-2 with TRBJ2-1; 7 bases map to TRBD1. CDR1 is SGHAT, CDR2 FQNNGV, per germline. The CDR3 length is 14 residues. V was pared by 5 bases and J by 4 bases, with 5 bases of the junction left unmatched. In DNA form, the CDR3 reads TGTGCCAGCAGCCTCCAGGGGGAGTACAATGAGCAGTTCTTC. It encodes CASSLQGEYNEQFF.

The gene calls are TRBV2 and TRBJ2-1; 13 bases agree with TRBD2. CDR3 size: 15 residues. Germline lookup yields CDR1 SNHLY and CDR2 FYNNEI. Germline trimming cut 4 bases from V and 13 bases from J; bases unmatched to any gene: 10. The CDR3, as DNA: TGTGCCAGCAGTGGCGGACTAGCGGGGGCCCTCGAACAGTTCTTC. It encodes CASSGGLAGALEQFF. The variable domain in full, with the rest retrieved from reference TRBV2 and TRBJ2-1, is EPEVTQTPSHQVTQMGQEVILRCVPISNHLYFYWYRQILGQKVEFLVSFYNNEISEKSEIFDDQFSVERPDGSNFTLKIRSTKLEDSAMYFCASSGGLAGALEQFFGPGTRLTVL.

Concerning this clone: Other DNA sequences in this sample translate to the same CDR3. The V and J genes are TRBV5-4 and TRBJ1-1, with D maybe TRBD1 (5 bases). From germline, CDR1 is SGHNT and CDR2 YYREEE (reference sequence). CDR3 length: 14 residues. Trimming took 0 bases from V and 1 from J, leaving 7 bases between them. This chain's CDR3 is CASSLGGGNTEAFF. The CDR3 nucleotides read TGTGCCAGCAGCTTGGGTGGGGGGAACACTGAAGCTTTCTTT. The whole variable domain, filled in from reference TRBV5-4 and TRBJ1-1, reads ETGVTQSPTHLIKTRGQQVTLRCSSQSGHNTVSWYQQALGQGPQFIFQYYREEENGRGNFPPRFSGLQFPNYSSELNVNALELDDSALYLCASSLGGGNTEAFFGQGTRLTVV.

This clone appeared a single time. The rearrangement uses TRBV9 and TRBJ1-6; D is ambiguous. V was pared by 1 base and J by 5 bases, with 4 bases between. CDR1 is SGDLS and CDR2 is YYNGEE in the germline V gene. This CDR3 comprises 13 residues. The CDR3 nucleotides are TGTGCCAGCAGCGTAACGGATAATTCACCCCTCCACTTT. It yields the protein CASSVTDNSPLHF.

As for this clone: The sample carries other DNA sequences with the same CDR3. The V and J genes are TRBV11-2 and TRBJ2-7; no firm D call. Trimming pared 0 bases from V and 4 bases from J, leaving 4 bases between. The CDR3 loop spans 12 amino acids. Germline CDR1 and CDR2: SGHAT and FQNNGV. CDR3 coding DNA: TGTGCCAGCAGCTTAGATGGATACGAGCAGTACTTC. Translating gives CASSLDGYEQYF.

V and J are TRBV18 and TRBJ1-4, with 9 nucleotides matching TRBD1. V trimming: 3 bases; J trimming: 2 bases; junction bases outside the gene matches: 7. This CDR3 comprises 17 residues. Germline V gives CDR1 KGHSH, CDR2 LQKENI. The CDR3 coding sequence is TGTGCCAGCTCACCTCCGGGACAGGGTTCGACTAATGAAAAACTGTTTTTT. Its protein is CASSPPGQGSTNEKLFF. The full variable domain, in which reference TRBV18 and TRBJ1-4 provide the parts outside the CDR3, is NAGVMQNPRHLVRRRGQEARLRCSPMKGHSHVYWYRQLPEEGLKFMVYLQKENIIDESGMPKERFSAEFPKEGPSILRIQQVVRGDSAAYFCASSPPGQGSTNEKLFFGSGTQLSVL.

The chain carries TRBV10-2 and TRBJ1-2; tentatively, D is TRBD1 (6 bases). V gave up 0 bases and J gave up 1 base, with 18 bases separating them. Germline assignment: CDR1 WSHSY and CDR2 SAAADI. This CDR3 comprises 18 residues. Here the CDR3 reads CASSESSIYTGSNYGYTF. The CDR3 region has the DNA TGCGCCAGCAGTGAGTCGAGCATTTATACAGGGAGTAACTATGGCTACACCTTC.

Remarks on this clone: Other nucleotide sequences in the sample specify the same CDR3. The rearrangement uses TRBV6-5 and TRBJ1-5; 8 bases are shared with TRBD1. The CDR3 sequence is 14 residues long. V lost 6 bases to trimming and J lost 6 bases; unmatched junction nucleotides: 7. Germline V CDR1 and CDR2: MNHEY, SVGAGI. The CDR3 protein is CASRDTGGGQPQHF. The CDR3 DNA reads as TGTGCCAGCAGAGATACAGGGGGGGGTCAGCCCCAGCATTTT.

V and J are TRBV10-2 and TRBJ2-7; D is unresolved. Germline CDR1 reads WSHSY; CDR2 reads SAAADI. The CDR3 extends over 12 amino acids. V was trimmed by 10 bases and J by 0 bases, leaving 10 bases between them. CDR3 DNA sequence: TGCGCCACCATGGGCGGCTCCTACGAGCAGTACTTC. Its protein product is CATMGGSYEQYF.

Concerning this clone itself: The junction departs from germline at one end; a sequencing error may be responsible. The chain uses TRBV18 and TRBJ1-2; D not certain. The CDR3 runs to 13 residues. Germline lookup yields CDR1 KGHSH and CDR2 LQKENI. The CDR3 coding sequence is TGTGCCAGCTCCCCACTGAGTGTCGAGGGCTACACCTTC. Translation gives CASSPLSVEGYTF.

The chain uses TRBV2 and TRBJ1-6; a possible D gene is TRBD1 (6 bases). Germline V CDR1 and CDR2: SNHLY, FYNNEI. This CDR3 contains 19 residues. Trimming stripped 6 bases from V and 0 bases from J, with 21 bases between. The CDR3 region has the DNA TGTGCCAGCAGAAGGGGACTCTCTGGACAGATCTCCTATAATTCACCCCTCCACTTT. It encodes CASRRGLSGQISYNSPLHF.